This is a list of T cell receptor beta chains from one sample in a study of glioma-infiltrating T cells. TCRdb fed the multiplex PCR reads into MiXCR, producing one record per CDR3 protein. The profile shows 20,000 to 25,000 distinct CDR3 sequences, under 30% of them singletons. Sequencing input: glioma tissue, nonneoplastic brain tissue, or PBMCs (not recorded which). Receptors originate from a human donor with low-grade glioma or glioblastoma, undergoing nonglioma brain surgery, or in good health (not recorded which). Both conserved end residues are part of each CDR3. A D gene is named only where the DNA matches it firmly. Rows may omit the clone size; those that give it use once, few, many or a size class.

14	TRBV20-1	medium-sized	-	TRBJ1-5	TGCAGTGCTGCCGGACCGCCCATCAATCAGCCCCAGCATTTT	CSAAGPPINQPQHF
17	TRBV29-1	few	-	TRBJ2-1	TGCAGCGTCAACCCTCAGTCATTTGGACAGCCTTACAATGAGCAGTTCTTC	CSVNPQSFGQPYNEQFF
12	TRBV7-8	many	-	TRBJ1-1	TGTGCCAGCAGCTTAGACTCAGGTGAAGCTTTCTTT	CASSLDSGEAFF
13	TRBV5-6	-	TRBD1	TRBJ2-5	TGTGCCAGCAGCCGGGACAGGGTCGAGACCCAGTACTTC	CASSRDRVETQYF
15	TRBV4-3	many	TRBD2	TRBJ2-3	TGCGCCAGCAGCCTCAGACTAGCGGGCACAGATACGCAGTATTTT	CASSLRLAGTDTQYF
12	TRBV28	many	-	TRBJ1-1	TGTGCCAGCAGTTCACGGGGCACTGAAGCTTTCTTT	CASSSRGTEAFF
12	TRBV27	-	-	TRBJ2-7	TGTGCCAGCAGTTTAGTATCTGGGGAGCAGTACTTC	CASSLVSGEQYF
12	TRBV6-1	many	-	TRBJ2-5	TGTGCCAGCAGTGGATATCAAGAGACCCAGTACTTC	CASSGYQETQYF
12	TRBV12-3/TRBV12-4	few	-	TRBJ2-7	TGTGCCAGCAGTAAGGGGGTTCGCGAGCAGTACTTC	CASSKGVREQYF
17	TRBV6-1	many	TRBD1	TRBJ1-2	TGTGCCAGCAGCTTAAGGGGGCAGGACGGTTCCGGCTATGGCTACACCTTC	CASSLRGQDGSGYGYTF
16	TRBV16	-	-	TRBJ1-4	TGTGCCAGCAGCCTCCCTCCGAGGGCGGCGGGTGAAAAACTGTTTTTT	CASSLPPRAAGEKLFF
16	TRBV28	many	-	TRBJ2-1	TGTGCCAGCAGTTGGGCGGGGGGACAGGGACTCCTTGAGCAGTTCTTC	CASSWAGGQGLLEQFF
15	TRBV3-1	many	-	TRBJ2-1	TGTGCCAGCAGCCAGGGTAATAACCTCTACAATGAGCAGTTCTTC	CASSQGNNLYNEQFF
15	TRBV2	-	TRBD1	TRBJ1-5	TGTGCCAGCAGACGACAGGGGTATAGCAATCAGCCCCAGCATTTT	CASRRQGYSNQPQHF
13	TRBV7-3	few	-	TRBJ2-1	TGTGCCAGCAGCACCATGACTAGTCCCAGGCAGTTCTTC	CASSTMTSPRQFF
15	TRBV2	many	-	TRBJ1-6	TGTGCCAGCAGTGAAAGGTTTTCGATCAATTCACCCCTCCACTTT	CASSERFSINSPLHF
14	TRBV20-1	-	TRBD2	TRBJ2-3	TGCAGTGCGGTAGCTAGCGGGGGCACAGATACGCAGTATTTT	CSAVASGGTDTQYF
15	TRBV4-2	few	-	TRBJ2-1	TGTGCCAGCAGCCCAAGCGCCATCTCCTACAATGAGCAGTTCTTC	CASSPSAISYNEQFF
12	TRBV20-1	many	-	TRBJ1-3	TGCAGTGCTCCGTTGCGGGGAAACACCATATATTTT	CSAPLRGNTIYF
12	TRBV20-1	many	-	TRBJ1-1	TGCAGTGCTAGTCAGCCGTCCACTGAAGCTTTCTTT	CSASQPSTEAFF
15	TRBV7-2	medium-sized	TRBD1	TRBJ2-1	TGTGCCAGCAGCCCTGGGACAGGGGAATTAGGTGAGCAGTTCTTC	CASSPGTGELGEQFF
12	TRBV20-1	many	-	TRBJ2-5	TGCAGTGCACCCGAAGGCCAAGAGACCCAGTACTTC	CSAPEGQETQYF
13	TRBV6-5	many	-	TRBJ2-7	TGTGCCAGCGCCGGGACGAACTCCTACGAGCAGTACTTC	CASAGTNSYEQYF
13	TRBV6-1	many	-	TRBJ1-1	TGTGCCAGCAGTCAGAAGGGGAACACTGAAGCTTTCTTT	CASSQKGNTEAFF
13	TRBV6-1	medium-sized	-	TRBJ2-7	TGTGCCAGCACCCCGGAGGTGGGCTACGAGCAGTACTTC	CASTPEVGYEQYF
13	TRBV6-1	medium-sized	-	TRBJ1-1	TGTGCCAGCACCCCCGCATCGAACACTGAAGCTTTCTTT	CASTPASNTEAFF
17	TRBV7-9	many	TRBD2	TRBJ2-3	TGTGCCAGCAGCACTCTAGCGGGGGAGACGATCACAGATACGCAGTATTTT	CASSTLAGETITDTQYF